The 21 T cell receptor beta chains presented below share a single source sample, sequenced in a study of T cells in Graves' hyperthyroidism and ophthalmopathy. Regions amplified from RNA transcripts were the TCR beta CDR3 regions. The primer set for the first-round RT-PCR of the TCR CDR3 was HTBI. In TCRdb, the multiplex PCR reads were re-called with MiXCR into one record per CDR3 protein. In the table there are fewer than 650,000 distinct CDR3 sequences, 46% of which are singletons. Sequencing was performed on peripheral blood or thyroid tissue (not recorded which). The source of these receptors is an adult woman with Graves' disease, either hyperthyroidism or ophthalmopathy (not recorded which).

This clonotype was seen a handful of times. CDR3 in DNA: TGTGCCACCAGTGACCCAGGACAGAATCAAGAGACCCAGTACTTC. This sequence encodes CATSDPGQNQETQYF. The J gene is TRBJ2-5, the V gene TRBV24-1; the D gene is possibly TRBD1 (6 bases). Trimming stripped 4 bases from V and 2 bases from J, with 13 bases between. This CDR3 is 15 amino acids long. CDR1 is KGHDR and CDR2 is SFDVKD in the germline V gene.

This clonotype was observed at least ten times. This chain links TRBV5-8 with TRBJ1-2; D ambiguous. The ends were cut back, 0 bases at V and 5 bases at J, with 14 bases in the middle. CDR1 is SGHTS, CDR2 YDEGEE, per germline. CDR3 size: 15 residues. CDR3 amino acids: CASSLGGGEGYGYTF. As DNA, the CDR3 is TGTGCCAGCAGCTTGGGCGGCGGGGAGGGATATGGCTACACCTTC.

V and J are TRBV10-3 and TRBJ1-4, with 8 bases fitting TRBD1. The CDR3 runs to 14 residues. V shed 2 bases, J shed 8 bases, and the junction held 4 bases outside the gene matches. CDR1 and CDR2 (germline): ENHRY, SYGVKD. Here the CDR3 DNA reads TGTGCCATCAGTGAGCCCGACAGGGGAGAAAAACTGTTTTTT. Translated, it gives CAISEPDRGEKLFF.

This clonotype appeared many times. The CDR3: CASEGGGNQPQHF. DNA of the CDR3: TGTGCCAGTGAGGGAGGGGGCAATCAGCCCCAGCATTTT. The V and J genes are TRBV19 and TRBJ1-5; perhaps TRBD1 as D (5 bases). Germline V CDR1 and CDR2: LNHDA, SQIVND (reference sequence). Trimming left V 8 bases short and J 2 bases short, with 10 bases between. CDR3 length equals 13 residues.

Regarding this clonotype: Its ends do not fully match the called genes, so a read error is possible. This chain connects TRBV2 to TRBJ1-5; 7 bases align to TRBD1. The germline V gene encodes CDR1 SNHLY and CDR2 FYNNEI. The CDR3 runs 15 residues. The CDR3 DNA follows: TGTACCAGCAGTGGAGGGGACAGAGCCAATCAGCCCCAGCATTTT. It yields the protein CTSSGGDRANQPQHF. Using reference TRBV2 and TRBJ1-5 for the parts outside the CDR3, the full variable domain is EPEVTQTPSHQVTQMGQEVILRCVPISNHLYFYWYRQILGQKVEFLVSFYNNEISEKSEIFDDQFSVERPDGSNFTLKIRSTKLEDSAMYFCTSSGGDRANQPQHFGDGTRLSIL.

The chain couples TRBV19 to TRBJ1-1; TRBD1 is a possible D gene (5 bases). V dropped 11 bases and J dropped 7 bases, with 26 bases sitting between them. The germline gives CDR1 LNHDA, CDR2 SQIVND (reference sequence). The CDR3 loop spans 15 amino acids. For the CDR3, the DNA is TGTGCCTGTGGGATCTGGGAGACCGGGGGTGATGAAGCTTTCTTT. Protein sequence: CACGIWETGGDEAFF. Looking up the rest from reference TRBV19 and TRBJ1-1 gives the full variable domain: DGGITQSPKYLFRKEGQNVTLSCEQNLNHDAMYWYRQDPGQGLRLIYYSQIVNDFQKGDIAEGYSVSREKKESFPLTVTSAQKNPTAFYLCACGIWETGGDEAFFGQGTRLTVV.

On this clonotype: The junction departs from germline at one end; a sequencing error may be responsible. This chain connects TRBV20-1 to TRBJ2-5, with D perhaps TRBD2 (5 bases). From germline, CDR1 is DFQATT and CDR2 SNEGSKA (reference sequence). This CDR3 has 12 residues. The DNA of the CDR3 is TGCAGGGCTAGAGGGCTACAAGAGACCCAGTACTTC. This translates into CRARGLQETQYF.

J is TRBJ2-7 and V is TRBV7-2; TRBD2 might be the D (6 bases). This CDR3 contains 13 residues. In germline, CDR1 is SGHTA, CDR2 FQGNSA. V was trimmed by 8 bases and J by 0 bases, leaving 11 bases between them. The CDR3 nucleotides read TGTGCCAGCGGGAGGCAGAGCTCCTACGAGCAGTACTTC. The encoded protein is CASGRQSSYEQYF.

This clonotype was counted many times. The rearrangement links TRBV29-1 to TRBJ2-2, with D perhaps TRBD1 or TRBD2 (5 bases each). Germline V gene sequence: CDR1 SQVTM, CDR2 ANQGSEA. V gave up 3 bases and J gave up 0 bases, with 20 bases separating them. The length of the CDR3 is 18 residues. CDR3: CSVEGPFPTPPNTGELFF. The CDR3 nucleotides read TGCAGCGTTGAGGGACCTTTCCCGACCCCCCCGAACACCGGGGAGCTGTTTTTT.

V is TRBV7-2 and J is TRBJ1-2; no clear D gene. The V gene's germline CDR1 is SGHTA and CDR2 FQGNSA. The CDR3 length is 11 residues. V gave up 3 bases and J gave up 12 bases, with 11 bases separating them. CDR3 loop: CASSLSEANTF. The CDR3 DNA reads TGTGCCAGCAGCTTGTCGGAGGCGAACACCTTC.

V and J are TRBV2 and TRBJ2-6; 10 nucleotides align to TRBD1. Germline V gene lookup returns CDR1 SNHLY and CDR2 FYNNEI. V lost 8 bases and J lost 11; bases outside the gene matches: 9. This CDR3 contains 14 residues. The CDR3 reads CASGGGQGLYVLTF. In DNA, the CDR3 is TGTGCCAGCGGGGGGGGACAGGGGCTCTACGTCCTGACTTTC.

This clonotype was observed a handful of times. The chain has TRBV7-2 and TRBJ2-7; 8 bases line up with TRBD1. Germline CDR1 and CDR2: SGHTA and FQGNSA. There are 20 residues in the CDR3. The ends lost 4 bases at V and 6 bases at J; junction bases unmatched: 26. The CDR3 DNA follows: TGTGCCAGCAGCTCATTAGGGGTACCTCTTACAGGGGGGCGAATGGGCGAGCAGTACTTC. Its protein product is CASSSLGVPLTGGRMGEQYF. The variable domain in full, with the rest retrieved from reference TRBV7-2 and TRBJ2-7, is GAGVSQSPSNKVTEKGKDVELRCDPISGHTALYWYRQSLGQGLEFLIYFQGNSAPDKSGLPSDRFSAERTGGSVSTLTIQRTQQEDSAVYLCASSSLGVPLTGGRMGEQYFGPGTRLTVT.

This chain joins TRBV20-1 and TRBJ1-2; D is unresolved. Trimming cost V 3 bases and J 13 bases, with 6 bases left between them. The CDR3 is 8 residues long. CDR1 is DFQATT and CDR2 is SNEGSKA in the germline V gene (reference sequence). The CDR3 coding sequence is TGCAGTGCTAGTGGCCCCACCTTC. Protein sequence: CSASGPTF.

This clonotype was found a few times. Since a much larger clone is just one base distant, this may be a read error. The genes are TRBV10-3 and TRBJ2-7; D possibly matches TRBD1 or TRBD2 (5 bases each). From germline, CDR1 is ENHRY and CDR2 SYGVKD. This CDR3 is built from 14 residues. The V end was cut by 6 bases, the J end by 1 base, with 13 bases between. CDR3 coding DNA: TGTGCCATCAGGAGGTATGAGGGGTCCTACGAGCAGTACTTC. This encodes CAIRRYEGSYEQYF.

With regard to this clonotype: A clone one base away is much larger, so this may be a read error. The chain is built from TRBV5-1 and TRBJ2-7; D not resolved. Trimming removed 7 bases at V and 7 bases at J, with 6 bases between. From germline, CDR1 is SGHRS and CDR2 YFSETQ. CDR3 length equals 9 residues. DNA for the CDR3: TGCGCCAGCTCCTGGGAGCAGTACTTC. Its translation: CASSWEQYF.

The chain recombines TRBV6-1 with TRBJ2-7; 7 nucleotides line up with TRBD2. CDR1 is MNHNS and CDR2 is SASEGT in the germline V gene. CDR3 length equals 13 residues. The V and J ends lost 5 bases and 7 bases, in that order; junction bases with no gene match: 8. For the CDR3, the DNA is TGTGCCAGCAGTAGCGGGGACGTGAGAGAGCAGTACTTC. Translated, it gives CASSSGDVREQYF.

This chain links TRBV20-1 with TRBJ1-5; D uncertain. The ends were cut back, 7 bases at V and 3 bases at J, with 10 bases in the middle. Per germline, CDR1 DFQATT and CDR2 SNEGSKA (reference sequence). CDR3 size: 12 residues. The CDR3 nucleotides are TGCAGTGTCGGGCGGGCCAATCAGCCCCAGCATTTT. Translated, it gives CSVGRANQPQHF.

The rearrangement uses TRBV7-6 and TRBJ2-7; D possibly corresponds to TRBD2 (6 bases). Germline loops: CDR1 SGHVS, CDR2 FNYEAQ. V dropped 5 bases and J dropped 6 bases, with 14 bases sitting between them. The CDR3 has 13 residues. The chain's CDR3 is CASSPWGVGEQYF. For the CDR3, the DNA is TGTGCCAGCAGCCCGTGGGGGGTCGGCGAGCAGTACTTC.

The table lists this clonotype with a few counts. The gene calls are TRBV5-1 and TRBJ2-7, with 7 bases aligning to TRBD2. CDR1 SGHRS and CDR2 YFSETQ come from the germline V gene. After removal of 2 bases from V and 7 bases from J, the junction contained 3 bases not matched to a gene. The CDR3 sequence is 12 residues long. The CDR3, as DNA: TGCGCCAGCAGCTTCAGCGGGGCTGAGCAGTACTTC. Protein product: CASSFSGAEQYF.

Worth noting for this clonotype: Without the conserved terminal phenylalanine or tryptophan, this CDR3 likely stems from a read error. Because the CDR3's place on the DNA is in doubt, the DNA is left out and the CDR3 is given as listed by TCRdb. V gene TRBV10-3 combines with J gene TRBJ2-5; TRBD1 is the table's D call and was not checked against the DNA. Looked up from germline, CDR1 is ENHRY and CDR2 is SYGVKD. 9 amino acids form the CDR3, both terminal residues included. The CDR3 protein is CAISRDRNT.

Many counts were recorded for this clonotype. The chain employs TRBV29-1 and TRBJ2-7, with D possibly called TRBD1 or TRBD2 (6 bases each). V was pared by 6 bases and J by 3 bases, with 21 bases between. Germline lookup yields CDR1 SQVTM and CDR2 ANQGSEA. This CDR3 has 15 residues. The CDR3 sequence: CSVERGGGGGYEQYF. The DNA for the CDR3 is TGCAGCGTCGAAAGGGGCGGAGGAGGGGGCTACGAGCAGTACTTC.